These T cell receptor beta chains were read from a single sample in a study of shared clonotypes between healthy human individuals. Sequencing was performed with immunoSEQ multiplex PCR; in TCRdb, only in-frame clones are kept and a portion is missing. Seen here are approximately 500,000 clones, around 79% observed once, and the top ten hold around an eighth. Material: PBMCs. The receptors shown here come from a woman in her 40s in good health. Some clones in this sample may be carry-over from other donors' samples. The CDR3 runs from the conserved cysteine through the conserved F or W. The order of the fields is V gene, clone size, J gene, D gene, CDR3 DNA, CDR3 protein. A D gene is named only where the DNA matches it firmly. The listing skips clone size in some rows; elsewhere it reads once, few, many or a size class.

v_gene: TRBV30; abundance: NA; j_gene: TRBJ2-1; d_gene: NA; CDR3nt: TGTGCCTGGAGGGTTAGCTCCTACAATGAGCAGTTCTTC; CDR3aa: CAWRVSSYNEQFF
v_gene: TRBV7-3; abundance: NA; j_gene: TRBJ2-2; d_gene: TRBD1; CDR3nt: TGTGCCAGCAGCCCGGACAGGGTGACCGGGGAGCTGTTTTTT; CDR3aa: CASSPDRVTGELFF
v_gene: TRBV4-2; abundance: NA; j_gene: TRBJ1-1; d_gene: TRBD1; CDR3nt: TGTGCCAGCAGCCAAGATCCTGGACAGGGTCGGACTGAAGCTTTCTTT; CDR3aa: CASSQDPGQGRTEAFF
v_gene: TRBV19; abundance: NA; j_gene: TRBJ1-3; d_gene: NA; CDR3nt: TGTGCCAGTAGTATAGGCTTCGGGGGGCGAACGAACACCATATATTTT; CDR3aa: CASSIGFGGRTNTIYF
v_gene: TRBV7-9; abundance: NA; j_gene: TRBJ2-1; d_gene: TRBD2; CDR3nt: TGTGCCAGCAGCCCCACCACTAGCGTCGGCAATGAGCAGTTCTTC; CDR3aa: CASSPTTSVGNEQFF
v_gene: TRBV11-3; abundance: once; j_gene: TRBJ2-7; d_gene: TRBD2; CDR3nt: TGTGCCAGCAGCTTACCCGGGACTAGCTACGAGCAGTACTTC; CDR3aa: CASSLPGTSYEQYF
v_gene: TRBV7-7; abundance: few; j_gene: TRBJ2-2; d_gene: NA; CDR3nt: TGTGCCAGCAGCGCTGGGACCAGCGCCGGGGAGCTGTTTTTT; CDR3aa: CASSAGTSAGELFF
v_gene: TRBV25-1; abundance: NA; j_gene: TRBJ1-6; d_gene: TRBD1; CDR3nt: TGTGCCAGCAGTTCCCACAGGGGAACTTCGCCCCTCCACTTT; CDR3aa: CASSSHRGTSPLHF
v_gene: TRBV2; abundance: NA; j_gene: TRBJ2-3; d_gene: TRBD2; CDR3nt: TGTGCCAGCCTAGCGGGGCGCACAGATACGCAGTATTTT; CDR3aa: CASLAGRTDTQYF
v_gene: TRBV19; abundance: NA; j_gene: TRBJ2-3; d_gene: TRBD1; CDR3nt: TGTGCCAGTAGCCGACAGGGGATCTGGACCTCTAGCACAGATACGCAGTATTTT; CDR3aa: CASSRQGIWTSSTDTQYF
v_gene: TRBV19; abundance: NA; j_gene: TRBJ1-4; d_gene: NA; CDR3nt: TGTGCCAGTAGTATCCAGGGGACTAATGAAAAACTGTTTTTT; CDR3aa: CASSIQGTNEKLFF
v_gene: TRBV6-5; abundance: NA; j_gene: TRBJ2-7; d_gene: TRBD2; CDR3nt: TGTGCCAGCAGTTACTCCCGCGGGAGTGGGTTCGAGCAGTACTTC; CDR3aa: CASSYSRGSGFEQYF
v_gene: TRBV9; abundance: NA; j_gene: TRBJ1-3; d_gene: TRBD1; CDR3nt: TGTGCCAGCAGCGTAGCCAGGGGGGAAAACACCATATATTTT; CDR3aa: CASSVARGENTIYF
v_gene: TRBV27; abundance: NA; j_gene: TRBJ2-7; d_gene: TRBD2; CDR3nt: TGTGCCAGCAGTGTCTTAGCGGGGTCCTACGAGCAGTACTTC; CDR3aa: CASSVLAGSYEQYF
v_gene: TRBV4-1; abundance: NA; j_gene: TRBJ1-6; d_gene: TRBD1; CDR3nt: TGCGCCAGCAGAACCCGGGACAGGGAGAATTCACCCCTCCACTTT; CDR3aa: CASRTRDRENSPLHF
v_gene: TRBV28; abundance: NA; j_gene: TRBJ1-4; d_gene: NA; CDR3nt: TGTGCCAGCAGTTCCCCTCACGATTCTAATGAAAAACTGTTTTTT; CDR3aa: CASSSPHDSNEKLFF
v_gene: TRBV15; abundance: NA; j_gene: TRBJ2-2; d_gene: TRBD2; CDR3nt: TGTGCCACCAGCCCTCGACTAGCCCCAAACACCGGGGAGCTGTTTTTT; CDR3aa: CATSPRLAPNTGELFF
v_gene: TRBV7-9; abundance: NA; j_gene: TRBJ2-3; d_gene: TRBD2; CDR3nt: TGTGCCAGCACCCGATCTACAGCGGGGAGCACAGATACGCAGTATTTT; CDR3aa: CASTRSTAGSTDTQYF
v_gene: TRBV27; abundance: NA; j_gene: TRBJ1-4; d_gene: TRBD1; CDR3nt: TGTGCCAGCAGTAGAACAGGGGGAAATGAAAAACTGTTTTTT; CDR3aa: CASSRTGGNEKLFF
v_gene: TRBV7-7; abundance: NA; j_gene: TRBJ2-2; d_gene: NA; CDR3nt: TGTGCTAGCAGCCCTCAGGCCGGGGAGCTGTTTTTT; CDR3aa: CASSPQAGELFF
v_gene: TRBV19; abundance: NA; j_gene: TRBJ2-2; d_gene: TRBD1; CDR3nt: TGTGCCAGTAGTATCCAGGGGGCGAACACCGGGGAGCTGTTTTTT; CDR3aa: CASSIQGANTGELFF
v_gene: TRBV5-4; abundance: NA; j_gene: TRBJ1-1; d_gene: NA; CDR3nt: TGTGCCAGCAGCTTGTGGGGAGAAGCTTTCTTT; CDR3aa: CASSLWGEAFF
v_gene: TRBV9; abundance: NA; j_gene: TRBJ2-1; d_gene: TRBD2; CDR3nt: TGTGCCAGCAGCGTAGACGGTGGGAGGGGCAATGAGCAGTTCTTC; CDR3aa: CASSVDGGRGNEQFF
v_gene: TRBV5-1; abundance: NA; j_gene: TRBJ2-7; d_gene: NA; CDR3nt: TGCGCCAGCAGCTTGGGGGCACCAGGTGTCTACGAGCAGTACTTC; CDR3aa: CASSLGAPGVYEQYF
v_gene: TRBV9; abundance: NA; j_gene: TRBJ2-3; d_gene: NA; CDR3nt: TGTGCCAGCAGCGTAACTTTCGGGGATTATAGCACAGATACGCAGTATTTT; CDR3aa: CASSVTFGDYSTDTQYF
v_gene: TRBV27; abundance: NA; j_gene: TRBJ2-7; d_gene: NA; CDR3nt: TGTGCCAGCAGTTTATATCAGGGTTCCTACGAGCAGTACTTC; CDR3aa: CASSLYQGSYEQYF
v_gene: TRBV9; abundance: NA; j_gene: TRBJ1-5; d_gene: NA; CDR3nt: TGTGCCAGCAGCGTAGGTCAGGTCGATCAGCCCCAGCATTTT; CDR3aa: CASSVGQVDQPQHF
v_gene: TRBV29-1; abundance: NA; j_gene: TRBJ1-2; d_gene: NA; CDR3nt: TGCAGCGTGGCAGAACCTGATTATGGCTACACCTTC; CDR3aa: CSVAEPDYGYTF
v_gene: TRBV6-5; abundance: NA; j_gene: TRBJ2-3; d_gene: NA; CDR3nt: TGTGCCAGCATGAAGCTTAGCACAGATACGCAGTATTTT; CDR3aa: CASMKLSTDTQYF
v_gene: TRBV15; abundance: NA; j_gene: TRBJ1-1; d_gene: NA; CDR3nt: TGTGCCACCAGCAGAGGCCGGGACAACAAGAACACTGAAGCTTTCTTT; CDR3aa: CATSRGRDNKNTEAFF
v_gene: TRBV19; abundance: NA; j_gene: TRBJ2-5; d_gene: NA; CDR3nt: TGTGCCAGTAGTCCCAACAGGGTGGAGACCCAGTACTTC; CDR3aa: CASSPNRVETQYF
v_gene: TRBV4-1; abundance: NA; j_gene: TRBJ2-4; d_gene: TRBD2; CDR3nt: TGCGCCAGCAGCCAAGTACTAGCGGGAAAAAACATTCAGTACTTC; CDR3aa: CASSQVLAGKNIQYF
v_gene: TRBV9; abundance: NA; j_gene: TRBJ1-5; d_gene: NA; CDR3nt: TGTGCCAGCAGCGTAGACGGGCTATCCAATCAGCCCCAGCATTTT; CDR3aa: CASSVDGLSNQPQHF
v_gene: TRBV30; abundance: NA; j_gene: TRBJ2-5; d_gene: NA; CDR3nt: TGTGCCTGGAGTGTCGGGGGAGAGACCCAGTACTTC; CDR3aa: CAWSVGGETQYF
v_gene: TRBV7-2; abundance: NA; j_gene: TRBJ1-2; d_gene: NA; CDR3nt: TGTGCCAGCAGCTTACCAGCCGTCCATGGCTACACCTTC; CDR3aa: CASSLPAVHGYTF
v_gene: TRBV29-1; abundance: once; j_gene: TRBJ2-7; d_gene: NA; CDR3nt: TGCAGCGTTTCCGGGACATACAACTCCTACGAGCAGTACTTC; CDR3aa: CSVSGTYNSYEQYF
v_gene: TRBV11-2; abundance: NA; j_gene: TRBJ2-1; d_gene: NA; CDR3nt: TGTGCCAGCAGCCCTCCCCCCGGATACCCATCCTACAATGAGCAGTTCTTC; CDR3aa: CASSPPPGYPSYNEQFF
v_gene: TRBV28; abundance: once; j_gene: TRBJ2-3; d_gene: NA; CDR3nt: TGTGCCAGCTCCCCGCCCCCCGCAGATACGCAGTATTTT; CDR3aa: CASSPPPADTQYF
v_gene: TRBV29-1; abundance: NA; j_gene: TRBJ2-5; d_gene: NA; CDR3nt: TGCAGCGTTGATAGGGGAGTCCAAGAGACCCAGTACTTC; CDR3aa: CSVDRGVQETQYF
v_gene: TRBV27; abundance: NA; j_gene: TRBJ2-2; d_gene: TRBD2; CDR3nt: TGTGCCAGCAGTACGGGAGGGGGCACCGGGGAGCTGTTTTTT; CDR3aa: CASSTGGGTGELFF
v_gene: TRBV27; abundance: NA; j_gene: TRBJ2-1; d_gene: TRBD2; CDR3nt: TGTGCCAGCAGTTTCCTGGGAGGGCAGCAGTTCTTC; CDR3aa: CASSFLGGQQFF
v_gene: TRBV18; abundance: NA; j_gene: TRBJ2-4; d_gene: NA; CDR3nt: TGTGCCAGCTCACCACCTAGCGGATTAGCCAAAAACATTCAGTACTTC; CDR3aa: CASSPPSGLAKNIQYF
v_gene: TRBV28; abundance: NA; j_gene: TRBJ1-4; d_gene: TRBD1; CDR3nt: TGTGCCAGCAGGAAACCCGACAGGGTAGCTAATGAAAAACTGTTTTTT; CDR3aa: CASRKPDRVANEKLFF
v_gene: TRBV28; abundance: NA; j_gene: TRBJ2-1; d_gene: TRBD2; CDR3nt: TGTGCCAGCAGTCCCTTTAAGACTAGCGGGAGTGCCAATGAGCAGTTCTTC; CDR3aa: CASSPFKTSGSANEQFF
v_gene: TRBV28; abundance: NA; j_gene: TRBJ2-3; d_gene: TRBD1; CDR3nt: TGTGCCAGCAGCCATGACAGGGGGTTAACAGATACGCAGTATTTT; CDR3aa: CASSHDRGLTDTQYF
v_gene: TRBV2; abundance: NA; j_gene: TRBJ1-1; d_gene: TRBD1; CDR3nt: TGTGCCAGCAGTGAGACAGGGATGAACACTGAAGCTTTCTTT; CDR3aa: CASSETGMNTEAFF
v_gene: TRBV14; abundance: NA; j_gene: TRBJ2-3; d_gene: TRBD2; CDR3nt: TGTGCCAGCAGCCGCGCGAGCGGGGAATTTGGTACGCAGTATTTT; CDR3aa: CASSRASGEFGTQYF
v_gene: TRBV27; abundance: NA; j_gene: TRBJ2-7; d_gene: NA; CDR3nt: TGTGCCAGCAGATCAGGCAGGGAGGTTTACGAGCAGTACTTC; CDR3aa: CASRSGREVYEQYF
v_gene: TRBV5-1; abundance: NA; j_gene: TRBJ2-1; d_gene: NA; CDR3nt: TGCGCCAGCAGCCCCGGTAATGTCTACAATGAGCAGTTCTTC; CDR3aa: CASSPGNVYNEQFF
v_gene: TRBV4-2; abundance: NA; j_gene: TRBJ1-5; d_gene: NA; CDR3nt: TGTGCCAGCAGCCAAGACCTGGGAAGGAGACAGTTCAATCAGCCCCAGCATTTT; CDR3aa: CASSQDLGRRQFNQPQHF
v_gene: TRBV19; abundance: NA; j_gene: TRBJ2-3; d_gene: NA; CDR3nt: TGTGCCTCCCGCCACGCGGGGAGCACAGATACGCAGTATTTT; CDR3aa: CASRHAGSTDTQYF
v_gene: TRBV9; abundance: NA; j_gene: TRBJ2-1; d_gene: TRBD1; CDR3nt: TGTGCCAGCAGCCCACGACAGGGGTATGAGCAGTTCTTC; CDR3aa: CASSPRQGYEQFF
v_gene: TRBV5-1; abundance: NA; j_gene: TRBJ2-7; d_gene: TRBD2; CDR3nt: TGCGCCAGCAGCACTAGCGGGAGGTACTCCGAGCAGTACTTC; CDR3aa: CASSTSGRYSEQYF
v_gene: TRBV5-6; abundance: NA; j_gene: TRBJ2-5; d_gene: NA; CDR3nt: TGTGCCAGCAGCTTGCAACTGGGGGACCAAGAGACCCAGTACTTC; CDR3aa: CASSLQLGDQETQYF
v_gene: TRBV9; abundance: NA; j_gene: TRBJ2-7; d_gene: NA; CDR3nt: TGTGCCAGCAGCGTAGGGACAGCCTACGAGCAGTACTTC; CDR3aa: CASSVGTAYEQYF
v_gene: TRBV28; abundance: NA; j_gene: TRBJ1-5; d_gene: NA; CDR3nt: TGTGCCAGCAGTTTATATTTAGGGTTCAATCAGCCCCAGCATTTT; CDR3aa: CASSLYLGFNQPQHF
v_gene: TRBV6-5; abundance: NA; j_gene: TRBJ2-7; d_gene: NA; CDR3nt: TGTGCCAGCAGTGAGGGGGAATCCAACGAGCAGTACTTC; CDR3aa: CASSEGESNEQYF
v_gene: TRBV5-1; abundance: NA; j_gene: TRBJ1-1; d_gene: NA; CDR3nt: TGCGCCAGCAGCTTGTTCGGGACCACTGAAGCTTTCTTT; CDR3aa: CASSLFGTTEAFF
v_gene: TRBV27; abundance: few; j_gene: TRBJ2-5; d_gene: TRBD2; CDR3nt: TGTGCCAGCAGTTCGAAACTAGCGGGAGGGCCGGGTGAGCAGTACTTC; CDR3aa: CASSSKLAGGPGEQYF
v_gene: TRBV6-5; abundance: many; j_gene: TRBJ1-5; d_gene: NA; CDR3nt: TGTGCCAGCAGCTCCCACTTACAAGGTCAGCCCCAGCATTTT; CDR3aa: CASSSHLQGQPQHF